What follows describes a single T cell receptor beta chain. The data were taken from a study of spatial heterogeneity in lung cancer. CDR1 is MNHEY, CDR2 SMNVEV, per germline (reference sequence). There are 16 residues in the CDR3. J lost 6 bases, V lost 4 bases, and 12 bases had no gene match. TCRdb itself ran the 5' RACE reads through MiXCR, one entry per CDR3 protein. The sample carries more than 30,000 distinct CDR3 sequences, around 5.5% recorded once. The sample's time point: sample taken at primary tumor resection. Unsorted tumor, nontumor lung tissue or cryopreserved PBMC supplied the whole RNA.

The sequence derives from a female donor with early-stage non-small cell lung cancer. The specimen was PBMCs, collected at surgery. The gene calls are TRBV27 and TRBJ1-5, with 7 bases identical to TRBD1. The CDR3 coding sequence is TGTGCCAGCAGTTCCTCTAGTGGAGGGGGCATTCAGCCCCAGCATTTT. Translated: CASSSSSGGGIQPQHF.